Below are 8 T cell receptor beta chains sequenced from a single sample in a study of T-cell memory formation after mild COVID-19. Each CDR3 protein gets one entry after TCRdb re-called the 5' RACE reads with MiXCR. This table has about 82,000 distinct CDR3 sequences, about 13% appearing once. What was sequenced was PBMCs or a T cell subset sorted from them (not recorded which). The receptor set was obtained from a man younger than 30 who had mild COVID-19 (a few samples of this study predate the infection). Cell type and time point are not known.

The chain couples TRBV3-1 to TRBJ1-2; no reliable D call. Germline assignment: CDR1 LGHDT and CDR2 YNNKEL (reference sequence). There are 13 residues in the CDR3. Trimming took off 0 bases at V and 9 bases at J, with 11 bases between the two ends. The CDR3 coding sequence is TGTGCCAGCAGCCAAGAAGCCAAGAGTAGCTACACCTTC. This codes for CASSQEAKSSYTF.

This clonotype has only a few counts. V gene TRBV5-6 combines with J gene TRBJ2-2; the match to TRBD1 covers 8 bases. CDR1 is SGHDT and CDR2 is YYEEEE in the germline V gene. V dropped 4 bases and J dropped 2; count of bases not matched to a gene: 10. The CDR3 sequence is 17 residues long. CDR3 nucleotides: TGTGCCAGCAGCCCGTTATTGGGACAGGAAAACACCGGGGAGCTGTTTTTT. It codes for CASSPLLGQENTGELFF.

This clonotype showed up just a few times. The chain is built from TRBV7-9 and TRBJ1-4; 7 bases fit TRBD1. V trimming: 0 bases; J trimming: 12 bases; junction bases outside the gene matches: 1. The CDR3 has 12 amino acids. From germline, CDR1 is SEHNR and CDR2 FQNEAQ (reference sequence). CDR3 residues: CASSLAGTELFF. The DNA for the CDR3 is TGTGCCAGCAGCTTAGCGGGGACAGAACTGTTTTTT.

The table lists this clonotype with a few counts. V usage is TRBV7-2 and J usage is TRBJ2-3, with TRBD2 identical over 8 bases. With V trimmed by 3 bases and J by 3 bases, 5 bases remained unmatched. In germline, CDR1 is SGHTA, CDR2 FQGNSA. The CDR3 is made up of 15 amino acids. The CDR3 nucleotides are TGTGCCAGCAGCTTTTGGGGCGGGGGGACAGATACGCAGTATTTT. Protein product: CASSFWGGGTDTQYF.

This clonotype was seen more than once but under ten times. V and J are TRBV11-2 and TRBJ2-4; D is possibly TRBD2 (7 bases). CDR3 length equals 16 residues. The V gene's germline CDR1 is SGHAT and CDR2 FQNNGV. The V end lost 2 bases, the J end lost 1 base, and 12 bases lay between the germline ends. The CDR3 region has the DNA TGTGCCAGCAGCTTACGGCGGGGGCGCGCCAAAAACATTCAGTACTTC. Protein sequence: CASSLRRGRAKNIQYF.

J is TRBJ2-1 and V is TRBV20-1; TRBD1 agrees at 10 bases. V lost 5 bases and J lost 9; bases outside the gene matches: 13. The CDR3 has 15 residues. In germline, CDR1 is DFQATT, CDR2 SNEGSKA (reference sequence). CDR3: CSAALWTGGGGEQFF. The CDR3 DNA sequence: TGCAGTGCTGCCCTTTGGACAGGGGGAGGAGGTGAGCAGTTCTTC.

Ten or more counts support this clonotype. The chain uses TRBV20-1 and TRBJ1-1; D remains ambiguous. The germline V gene encodes CDR1 DFQATT and CDR2 SNEGSKA (reference sequence). This CDR3 contains 16 residues. V was pared by 0 bases and J by 0 bases, with 14 bases between. CDR3 protein: CSARDSRSSLNTEAFF. The CDR3 coding sequence is TGCAGTGCTAGAGATTCGCGCAGCTCTTTGAACACTGAAGCTTTCTTT.

Sample share makes this clonotype large (0.1 to 1%). One base away lies a much larger clone, so this may be a sequencing read error. This chain's CDR3 is CASSHWGGTPYEQYF. CDR3 sequence (DNA): TGTGCCAGCAGCCACTGGGGGGGTACGCCCTACGAGCAGTACTTC. The rearrangement joins TRBV27 to TRBJ2-7; 7 positions match TRBD2. The CDR3 spans 15 residues. V was clipped by 6 bases and J by 2 bases; unmatched bases: 10. The germline V gene has CDR1 MNHEY and CDR2 SMNVEV (reference sequence).